Listed below are T cell receptor beta chains from one sample, sequenced in a study of regulatory T cells in long-lasting Graves disease. TCRdb processed the multiplex PCR reads anew with MiXCR; each CDR3 protein has one entry. The profile covers more than 400,000 distinct CDR3 sequences, with about a sixth appearing a single time and around a tenth taken by the ten largest. The same sample was also studied in work on T cells in Graves' hyperthyroidism and ophthalmopathy.

This sample comprised peripheral blood mononuclear cells (PBMCs), obtained at new diagnosis, from a patient treated with antithyroid drugs. The origin of the receptors is a woman between 25 and 40 years old with Graves disease. Each CDR3 is given with its conserved first and last residue. Each record gives: J gene, D gene, V gene, clone size, CDR3 protein. D genes are given only for firm matches. A row's size may be missing; if present it is once, few, many or a size class.

j_gene: TRBJ2-7; d_gene: TRBD2; v_gene: TRBV6-5; abundance: NA; CDR3aa: CASSPGLAGAPGYEQYF
j_gene: TRBJ1-2; d_gene: TRBD1; v_gene: TRBV12-3/TRBV12-4; abundance: once; CDR3aa: CASSPGQGRDYGYTF
j_gene: TRBJ2-5; d_gene: TRBD2; v_gene: TRBV16; abundance: NA; CDR3aa: CASSLLLAGRQETQYF
j_gene: TRBJ1-1; d_gene: NA; v_gene: TRBV27; abundance: many; CDR3aa: CASSLLATGYISTEAFF
j_gene: TRBJ2-1; d_gene: TRBD2; v_gene: TRBV5-1; abundance: few; CDR3aa: CASSPQRLAGAEQFF
j_gene: TRBJ2-7; d_gene: TRBD2; v_gene: TRBV7-9; abundance: many; CDR3aa: CASSPRGGTTYEQYF
j_gene: TRBJ2-7; d_gene: NA; v_gene: TRBV20-1; abundance: many; CDR3aa: CSAKDPREWNNEQYF
j_gene: TRBJ1-2; d_gene: NA; v_gene: TRBV12-3/TRBV12-4; abundance: NA; CDR3aa: CASSHTSGYGYTF
j_gene: TRBJ2-3; d_gene: NA; v_gene: TRBV27; abundance: many; CDR3aa: CASSLFKGTSTDTQYF
j_gene: TRBJ2-1; d_gene: TRBD2; v_gene: TRBV18; abundance: few; CDR3aa: CASSPGKTSGFYNEQFF
j_gene: TRBJ2-7; d_gene: NA; v_gene: TRBV15; abundance: few; CDR3aa: CATSSAARSSYEQYF
j_gene: TRBJ2-7; d_gene: TRBD1; v_gene: TRBV28; abundance: many; CDR3aa: CASSYPPRDRDHEQYF
j_gene: TRBJ1-2; d_gene: NA; v_gene: TRBV20-1; abundance: NA; CDR3aa: CSAWVPNYGYTF
j_gene: TRBJ1-1; d_gene: NA; v_gene: TRBV4-2; abundance: NA; CDR3aa: CASSQEDRMNTEAFF
j_gene: TRBJ2-1; d_gene: NA; v_gene: TRBV28; abundance: many; CDR3aa: CASKTGAVNEQFF
j_gene: TRBJ2-1; d_gene: NA; v_gene: TRBV19; abundance: NA; CDR3aa: CASRRTGEISYNEQFF
j_gene: TRBJ1-1; d_gene: TRBD1; v_gene: TRBV2; abundance: many; CDR3aa: CASRYTGDAEAFF
j_gene: TRBJ1-1; d_gene: NA; v_gene: TRBV7-2; abundance: many; CDR3aa: CASSVVMNTEAFF
j_gene: TRBJ2-7; d_gene: TRBD2; v_gene: TRBV3-1; abundance: many; CDR3aa: CASSQSSGEQYF
j_gene: TRBJ2-7; d_gene: TRBD2; v_gene: TRBV5-6; abundance: few; CDR3aa: CASSSRTSGRAGWYEQYF
j_gene: TRBJ1-6; d_gene: NA; v_gene: TRBV20-1; abundance: few; CDR3aa: CSAEGGGPGSPLHF
j_gene: TRBJ1-5; d_gene: NA; v_gene: TRBV6-1; abundance: many; CDR3aa: CASNWGGGNQPQHF
j_gene: TRBJ2-5; d_gene: NA; v_gene: TRBV27; abundance: many; CDR3aa: CASSFNRQIGSETQYF
j_gene: TRBJ2-1; d_gene: TRBD2; v_gene: TRBV11-1; abundance: many; CDR3aa: CASSDRGGGRINEQFF
j_gene: TRBJ1-2; d_gene: TRBD1; v_gene: TRBV3-1; abundance: NA; CDR3aa: CASSQFRDRGGYGYTF
j_gene: TRBJ1-1; d_gene: NA; v_gene: TRBV19; abundance: NA; CDR3aa: CASSIGTGGSEAFF
j_gene: TRBJ2-7; d_gene: NA; v_gene: TRBV11-2; abundance: many; CDR3aa: CASSLAGEVAVAYEQYF
j_gene: TRBJ2-2; d_gene: NA; v_gene: TRBV6-1; abundance: NA; CDR3aa: CASIDGVSGELFF
j_gene: TRBJ2-5; d_gene: TRBD2; v_gene: TRBV5-1; abundance: few; CDR3aa: CASSNVAGGPQETQYF
j_gene: TRBJ2-3; d_gene: NA; v_gene: TRBV9; abundance: once; CDR3aa: CASSVDVGPSTDTQYF
j_gene: TRBJ2-1; d_gene: NA; v_gene: TRBV28; abundance: few; CDR3aa: CASYGDPTYNEQFF
j_gene: TRBJ2-5; d_gene: NA; v_gene: TRBV7-9; abundance: NA; CDR3aa: CASSLFSGGETQYF
j_gene: TRBJ1-1; d_gene: NA; v_gene: TRBV27; abundance: many; CDR3aa: CASSLKGPYEAFF
j_gene: TRBJ2-5; d_gene: NA; v_gene: TRBV5-1; abundance: NA; CDR3aa: CASSLAGTGSTAQYF
j_gene: TRBJ2-3; d_gene: NA; v_gene: TRBV12-3/TRBV12-4; abundance: many; CDR3aa: CASSLERWWTDTQYF
j_gene: TRBJ2-1; d_gene: TRBD2; v_gene: TRBV7-9; abundance: many; CDR3aa: CASSLVSAGGRVEQFF
j_gene: TRBJ2-4; d_gene: NA; v_gene: TRBV5-1; abundance: NA; CDR3aa: CASSPGRIRTENIQYF
j_gene: TRBJ2-7; d_gene: NA; v_gene: TRBV12-3/TRBV12-4; abundance: many; CDR3aa: CASSLVARTYEQYF
j_gene: TRBJ2-7; d_gene: NA; v_gene: TRBV24-1; abundance: many; CDR3aa: CATSAQGSSYEQYF
j_gene: TRBJ2-7; d_gene: TRBD1; v_gene: TRBV19; abundance: NA; CDR3aa: CASSRTGPYEQYF
j_gene: TRBJ2-7; d_gene: NA; v_gene: TRBV18; abundance: many; CDR3aa: CASSSQGGGSYEQYF